Reported below is one TCR beta chain. The sample belongs to a study of blood T cell repertoires in COVID-19. Study information: COVID-19 samples collected from the United States, Italy and Spain covered acute and convalescent phases.

Clones were sequenced by immunoSEQ multiplex PCR, and TCRdb holds only the in-frame ones, with some missing. Of roughly 300,000 clones in the sample, over 85% were seen once. Sequencing input: peripheral blood. The sequence came from a woman aged 25 to 45 with COVID-19, enrolled during active disease.

For the CDR3, the DNA is TGTGCCAGCAGCCAGGGGGACAGGCGATCTAATGAAAAACTGTTTTTT. It codes for CASSQGDRRSNEKLFF. The chain recombines TRBV3-1 (or the pseudogene TRBV3-2) with TRBJ1-4; 8 bases agree with TRBD1. The CDR3 runs to 16 residues. With 3 bases clipped from V and 3 bases from J, the junction kept 6 bases outside the gene matches. CDR1 LGHDT and CDR2 YNNKEL come from the germline V gene (reference sequence).